These T cell receptor beta chains were read from a single sample in a study of graft-versus-host responses after intestinal transplantation. Produced via immunoSEQ multiplex PCR; TCRdb's table is partial and in-frame only. Altogether about 88,000 clones are present, roughly 92% being singletons, with the ten largest covering more than 0.3%. These receptors have no known antigen. The source material was unstimulated CD4+ T cells sorted from spleen or lymph node cells, sampled before intestinal transplant. The receptors were gathered from a human donor who received an intestinal transplant. Each CDR3 is given with its conserved first and last residue. A D gene is named only where the DNA matches it firmly. Not all rows give a size; the values are once, few, many and, for expanded clones, a class.

CDR3nt: TGCGCCAGCAGCAATTTAAGGGGGTCCCCAGATACGCAGTATTTT
CDR3aa: CASSNLRGSPDTQYF
d_gene: -
abundance: -
v_gene: TRBV5-1
j_gene: TRBJ2-3

CDR3nt: TGTGCCAGCAGTGGGGCGGGAGCGGGAGAGGCTGAGCAGTTCTTC
CDR3aa: CASSGAGAGEAEQFF
d_gene: TRBD2
abundance: -
v_gene: TRBV6-4
j_gene: TRBJ2-1

CDR3nt: TGTGCCAGCAGCCCAACGGACAGGGCTAACTATGGCTACACCTTC
CDR3aa: CASSPTDRANYGYTF
d_gene: TRBD1
abundance: -
v_gene: TRBV9
j_gene: TRBJ1-2

CDR3nt: TGTGCCAGCGGGGTAGGGGGTCCTAGCACAGATACGCAGTATTTT
CDR3aa: CASGVGGPSTDTQYF
d_gene: -
abundance: -
v_gene: TRBV19
j_gene: TRBJ2-3

CDR3nt: TGCGCCAGCTCTGGACAGGGAGGGAATCGGACTAGTCCTTACGAGCAGTACTTC
CDR3aa: CASSGQGGNRTSPYEQYF
d_gene: -
abundance: -
v_gene: TRBV5-1
j_gene: TRBJ2-7

CDR3nt: TGCGCCAGCATGCGCGGGGGCGCCTTTTCCTACGAGCAGTACTTC
CDR3aa: CASMRGGAFSYEQYF
d_gene: -
abundance: -
v_gene: TRBV5-1
j_gene: TRBJ2-7

CDR3nt: TGCAGCGTCCCCCTTGAGGGGGCGGGTGGCTACACCTTC
CDR3aa: CSVPLEGAGGYTF
d_gene: TRBD1
abundance: once
v_gene: TRBV29-1
j_gene: TRBJ1-2

CDR3nt: TGCGCCAGCAGCCTTCAGGGGCCCCCGAACACCGGGGAGCTGTTTTTT
CDR3aa: CASSLQGPPNTGELFF
d_gene: -
abundance: -
v_gene: TRBV5-1
j_gene: TRBJ2-2

CDR3nt: TGTGCCAGCAGTTTACCACCCCCGGGACTAGCGGGAAGCACAGATACGCAGTATTTT
CDR3aa: CASSLPPPGLAGSTDTQYF
d_gene: TRBD2
abundance: -
v_gene: TRBV28
j_gene: TRBJ2-3

CDR3nt: TGCGCCAGCAGCTTGGGGGACAGGGGGATCGATGAGCAGTTCTTC
CDR3aa: CASSLGDRGIDEQFF
d_gene: TRBD1
abundance: once
v_gene: TRBV5-1
j_gene: TRBJ2-1

CDR3nt: TGTGCCAGCAGCGTTGGGAGACAGAGAAGCTCCTACGAGCAGTACTTC
CDR3aa: CASSVGRQRSSYEQYF
d_gene: -
abundance: -
v_gene: TRBV7-9
j_gene: TRBJ2-7

CDR3nt: TGTGCCAGCTCACCACCGGGTAGCGCCCAAGAGACCCAGTACTTC
CDR3aa: CASSPPGSAQETQYF
d_gene: -
abundance: -
v_gene: TRBV18
j_gene: TRBJ2-5

CDR3nt: TGTGCCTGGAGTGTACGAGGAGGGGAGCAGTTCTTC
CDR3aa: CAWSVRGGEQFF
d_gene: -
abundance: -
v_gene: TRBV30
j_gene: TRBJ2-1

CDR3nt: TGCGCCAGCAGCTCGGGACAGGGAACCTACGAGCAGTACTTC
CDR3aa: CASSSGQGTYEQYF
d_gene: TRBD1
abundance: -
v_gene: TRBV5-1
j_gene: TRBJ2-7

CDR3nt: TGTGCCAGCAGTTGGGACAGGTTTGATGGCTACACCTTC
CDR3aa: CASSWDRFDGYTF
d_gene: TRBD1
abundance: -
v_gene: TRBV6-1
j_gene: TRBJ1-2

CDR3nt: TGCGCCAGCAGTGAGGCTAGACGCACAGATACGCAGTATTTT
CDR3aa: CASSEARRTDTQYF
d_gene: -
abundance: -
v_gene: TRBV10-2
j_gene: TRBJ2-3

CDR3nt: TGCAGTGCTAGACTTAATTCACCCCTCCACTTT
CDR3aa: CSARLNSPLHF
d_gene: -
abundance: -
v_gene: TRBV20-1
j_gene: TRBJ1-6

CDR3nt: TGTGCCAGCAGCACGACAGGGAACACTGAAGCTTTCTTT
CDR3aa: CASSTTGNTEAFF
d_gene: -
abundance: -
v_gene: TRBV2
j_gene: TRBJ1-1

CDR3nt: TGTGCCAGCAGGCAATACTCGACTCGAGTATTTTACACCGGGGAGCTGTTTTTT
CDR3aa: CASRQYSTRVFYTGELFF
d_gene: -
abundance: once
v_gene: TRBV7-9
j_gene: TRBJ2-2

CDR3nt: TGTGCCAGTAGCCAGGGGGCAAATCAGCCCCAGCATTTT
CDR3aa: CASSQGANQPQHF
d_gene: TRBD1
abundance: -
v_gene: TRBV19
j_gene: TRBJ1-5

CDR3nt: TGTGCCAGCAGTGACCCAGGTTCCCCGAACACTGAAGCTTTCTTT
CDR3aa: CASSDPGSPNTEAFF
d_gene: -
abundance: -
v_gene: TRBV6-1
j_gene: TRBJ1-1

CDR3nt: TGTGCCAGCAGTGAATCGGGGGGGTCCTACAATGAGCAGTTCTTC
CDR3aa: CASSESGGSYNEQFF
d_gene: TRBD2
abundance: -
v_gene: TRBV25-1
j_gene: TRBJ2-1

CDR3nt: TGTGCCATCAGTGTGAGTAGCGGGAGCCATGAGCAGTTCTTC
CDR3aa: CAISVSSGSHEQFF
d_gene: TRBD2
abundance: -
v_gene: TRBV10-3
j_gene: TRBJ2-1

CDR3nt: TGTGCCAGCAGCTTCGGAGAGACCCAGTACTTC
CDR3aa: CASSFGETQYF
d_gene: -
abundance: -
v_gene: TRBV7-6
j_gene: TRBJ2-5

CDR3nt: TGTGCCTGGAGTGTACGGACCATTAATGAAAAACTGTTTTTT
CDR3aa: CAWSVRTINEKLFF
d_gene: -
abundance: -
v_gene: TRBV30
j_gene: TRBJ1-4

CDR3nt: TGTGCCAGCACGCTAGCGGGAGCGGGGTACAATGAGCAGTTCTTC
CDR3aa: CASTLAGAGYNEQFF
d_gene: TRBD2
abundance: -
v_gene: TRBV6-5
j_gene: TRBJ2-1

CDR3nt: TGTGCCAGCAGTGAATCTAGGCTAGCGGGATTATACAATGAGCAGTTCTTC
CDR3aa: CASSESRLAGLYNEQFF
d_gene: TRBD2
abundance: -
v_gene: TRBV25-1
j_gene: TRBJ2-1

CDR3nt: TGTGCCAGCAGTGTCCAGGGATTACGGCAGCCCCAGCATTTT
CDR3aa: CASSVQGLRQPQHF
d_gene: -
abundance: -
v_gene: TRBV27
j_gene: TRBJ1-5

CDR3nt: TGCAGCGTTCGTCCTAGCGGGAGAGGGGACACCGGGGAGCTGTTTTTT
CDR3aa: CSVRPSGRGDTGELFF
d_gene: TRBD2
abundance: -
v_gene: TRBV29-1
j_gene: TRBJ2-2

CDR3nt: TGCGCCAGCAGTTATAGCGGGAGGGCCGCCGCAGATACGCAGTATTTT
CDR3aa: CASSYSGRAAADTQYF
d_gene: TRBD2
abundance: -
v_gene: TRBV5-1
j_gene: TRBJ2-3

CDR3nt: TGTGCCAGCAGCCATCGAGGGGAGACCCAGTACTTC
CDR3aa: CASSHRGETQYF
d_gene: -
abundance: -
v_gene: TRBV4-2
j_gene: TRBJ2-5

CDR3nt: TGTGCCAGCTCACCAAGGGCTAGCGGGGTGCCTATTGGTGAGCAGTTCTTC
CDR3aa: CASSPRASGVPIGEQFF
d_gene: TRBD2
abundance: -
v_gene: TRBV18
j_gene: TRBJ2-1

CDR3nt: TGTGCCAGTAGTATCGGCCAGGGGGCTAACTATGGCTACACCTTC
CDR3aa: CASSIGQGANYGYTF
d_gene: TRBD1
abundance: -
v_gene: TRBV19
j_gene: TRBJ1-2

CDR3nt: TGTGCCATCAGGGAAAGTATACGGACAGGGCCATTGTTC
CDR3aa: CAIRESIRTGPLF
d_gene: TRBD1
abundance: -
v_gene: TRBV10-3
j_gene: TRBJ2-7

CDR3nt: TGTGCCTGGAGTTCCGGGACAGGGGCTCTCTATGGCTACACCTTC
CDR3aa: CAWSSGTGALYGYTF
d_gene: TRBD1
abundance: -
v_gene: TRBV30
j_gene: TRBJ1-2

CDR3nt: TGTGCCAGCAGTGACTGGGCAGGGCTGTCTGAGACCCAGTACTTC
CDR3aa: CASSDWAGLSETQYF
d_gene: -
abundance: once
v_gene: TRBV25-1
j_gene: TRBJ2-5

CDR3nt: TGTGCCAGCAGCTTACGCCCAACCGGGACTAGCGGAAACAATGAGCAGTTCTTC
CDR3aa: CASSLRPTGTSGNNEQFF
d_gene: TRBD2
abundance: -
v_gene: TRBV7-2
j_gene: TRBJ2-1

CDR3nt: TGTGCCAGTAGTTTTCTTGGGGGACTAGCAAGGCCCACAGATACGCAGTATTTT
CDR3aa: CASSFLGGLARPTDTQYF
d_gene: TRBD2
abundance: -
v_gene: TRBV19
j_gene: TRBJ2-3

CDR3nt: TGTGCCAGCAGCCCGACGGGTTTGCGGGCGAGCACAGATACGCAGTATTTT
CDR3aa: CASSPTGLRASTDTQYF
d_gene: -
abundance: -
v_gene: TRBV7-8
j_gene: TRBJ2-3

CDR3nt: TGTGCCAGCAGCTTGGCCCGGGGGCTCCAAGAGACCCAGTACTTC
CDR3aa: CASSLARGLQETQYF
d_gene: -
abundance: -
v_gene: TRBV5-4
j_gene: TRBJ2-5

CDR3nt: TGTGCCAGCAGTGGTGAGGGTGTCACTGAAGCTTTCTTT
CDR3aa: CASSGEGVTEAFF
d_gene: -
abundance: -
v_gene: TRBV2
j_gene: TRBJ1-1

CDR3nt: TGTGCCAGCAGCTTTAAAGGGGGGTCCTACGAGCAGTACTTC
CDR3aa: CASSFKGGSYEQYF
d_gene: -
abundance: -
v_gene: TRBV7-2
j_gene: TRBJ2-7

CDR3nt: TGCAGCGCCCTCGGACAGTCGCGGAGGGTTGAGCAGTTCTTC
CDR3aa: CSALGQSRRVEQFF
d_gene: -
abundance: -
v_gene: TRBV29-1
j_gene: TRBJ2-1

CDR3nt: TGTGCCAGAAGCTTGCCGGGACAGGGGGCAATAGATGGCTACACCTTC
CDR3aa: CARSLPGQGAIDGYTF
d_gene: TRBD1
abundance: -
v_gene: TRBV5-3
j_gene: TRBJ1-2

CDR3nt: TGTGCCAGCTCACCACCGGGAGAGGGGCGGAGTGAGCAGTTCTTC
CDR3aa: CASSPPGEGRSEQFF
d_gene: -
abundance: -
v_gene: TRBV18
j_gene: TRBJ2-1

CDR3nt: TGTGCCAGCAGTGAACGAACCGGGAGGGCAAGAGAGACCCAGTACTTC
CDR3aa: CASSERTGRARETQYF
d_gene: TRBD2
abundance: -
v_gene: TRBV6-1
j_gene: TRBJ2-5

CDR3nt: TGCGCCAGCAGTGAGTCCGGCGCGGGAGGCCCCTACGAGCAGTACTTC
CDR3aa: CASSESGAGGPYEQYF
d_gene: TRBD2
abundance: -
v_gene: TRBV10-1
j_gene: TRBJ2-7

CDR3nt: TGTGCCAGCAGCCCGGGACAGGGGGCATGGGAGCAGTACTTC
CDR3aa: CASSPGQGAWEQYF
d_gene: TRBD1
abundance: -
v_gene: TRBV9
j_gene: TRBJ2-7

CDR3nt: TGTGCCAGCAGTTTAAGGGAGACAGTGAACACTGAAGCTTTCTTT
CDR3aa: CASSLRETVNTEAFF
d_gene: -
abundance: -
v_gene: TRBV28
j_gene: TRBJ1-1

CDR3nt: TGCAGTGCTAGGGACCACGAGCAGTACTTC
CDR3aa: CSARDHEQYF
d_gene: -
abundance: -
v_gene: TRBV20-1
j_gene: TRBJ2-7

CDR3nt: TGTGCCAGCAGCGTAGCTGGGGGGCTAGGTTCAGATACGCAGTATTTT
CDR3aa: CASSVAGGLGSDTQYF
d_gene: -
abundance: -
v_gene: TRBV9
j_gene: TRBJ2-3

CDR3nt: TGTGCCAGCAGGGGGCGCACTGAAGCTTTCTTT
CDR3aa: CASRGRTEAFF
d_gene: -
abundance: once
v_gene: TRBV5-6
j_gene: TRBJ1-1

CDR3nt: TGCGCCAGCAGCCATCAGACTAGCGGCGCCTACAATGAGCAGTTCTTC
CDR3aa: CASSHQTSGAYNEQFF
d_gene: TRBD2
abundance: -
v_gene: TRBV5-1
j_gene: TRBJ2-1

CDR3nt: TGTGCCAGCAAGATCGAAGAAGTAAACCAGCCCCAGCATTTT
CDR3aa: CASKIEEVNQPQHF
d_gene: -
abundance: -
v_gene: TRBV2
j_gene: TRBJ1-5

CDR3nt: TGCGCCAGCAGCCGGGGGGATACAGGGACAGGGGGCTCAGAGACCCAGTACTTC
CDR3aa: CASSRGDTGTGGSETQYF
d_gene: TRBD1
abundance: -
v_gene: TRBV5-1
j_gene: TRBJ2-5

CDR3nt: TGTGCCAGCAGCTTAGGCGTCGTAGAGACCCAGTACTTC
CDR3aa: CASSLGVVETQYF
d_gene: -
abundance: -
v_gene: TRBV7-2
j_gene: TRBJ2-5

CDR3nt: TGTGCCAGCAGCTTATCGGGTTCCCCAGCTTTCTTT
CDR3aa: CASSLSGSPAFF
d_gene: -
abundance: -
v_gene: TRBV7-8
j_gene: TRBJ1-1

CDR3nt: TGTGCCAGTAGTATTTTGCCCCGAGGGAATGAAAAACTGTTTTTT
CDR3aa: CASSILPRGNEKLFF
d_gene: -
abundance: -
v_gene: TRBV19
j_gene: TRBJ1-4

CDR3nt: TGTGCCAGCAGTTACGCGGAGGGCTCCTACGAGCAGTACTTC
CDR3aa: CASSYAEGSYEQYF
d_gene: -
abundance: -
v_gene: TRBV6-5
j_gene: TRBJ2-7

CDR3nt: TGTGCTAGTGGTTTGGACTTTACAGATACGCAGTATTTT
CDR3aa: CASGLDFTDTQYF
d_gene: -
abundance: -
v_gene: TRBV12-5
j_gene: TRBJ2-3